The rows below give T cell receptor beta chains drawn from one sample of a study of T cell responses to AZD1222 COVID-19 vaccine. Repertoires were generated with immunoSEQ multiplex PCR, while TCRdb's copy carries only in-frame clones and drops some. The data contain over 70,000 clones, roughly 80% of them singletons. The specimen was peripheral blood, collected 28 days after the second dose of the MenACWY control vaccine. These receptors all come from an adult who received the MenACWY meningococcal vaccine as a control. CDR3s include the opening cysteine and the closing phenylalanine or tryptophan. Fields, in order: V gene, J gene, CDR3 protein.

>TRBV11-2|TRBJ2-3
CASRGPSSTDTQYF
>TRBV9|TRBJ2-3
CASSVTGNPDTQYF
>TRBV2|TRBJ1-6
CASSDWASSYNSPLHF
>TRBV7-9|TRBJ2-1
CASRSRGNEQFF
>TRBV9|TRBJ2-7
CASSVDVGGTGAIYEQYF
>TRBV5-6|TRBJ2-1
CASSHGLAGVDEQFF
>TRBV28|TRBJ2-3
CASSLTLVTGVSTDTQYF
>TRBV7-9|TRBJ2-3
CASSLSATDTQYF
>TRBV30|TRBJ2-2
CAWSLGPNTGELFF
>TRBV9|TRBJ2-2
CASSADAGVHTGELFF
>TRBV11-2|TRBJ2-1
CASSLLSSGRGSAQFF
>TRBV3-1/TRBV3-2|TRBJ1-2
CASSRGTGISYGYTF
>TRBV19|TRBJ2-7
CASSRGHPYEQYF
>TRBV5-4|TRBJ1-2
CASSLPGQGFLYTF
>TRBV18|TRBJ2-1
CASSPGTNNEQFF
>TRBV5-1|TRBJ2-2
CASSLGRSTGELFF
>TRBV4-1|TRBJ1-5
CASSQDRHQPQHF
>TRBV6-5|TRBJ2-7
CASSYGQGVEREYF
>TRBV12-3/TRBV12-4|TRBJ1-4
CASSPRDRGLLFF
>TRBV3-1/TRBV3-2|TRBJ2-7
CASSQGSGTPTYEQYF
>TRBV25-1|TRBJ1-6
CASVVPGQGTDPPLHF
>TRBV7-9|TRBJ2-2
CASGEKRHTGELFF
>TRBV30|TRBJ1-5
CAWSELGGVGQPQHF
>TRBV3-1/TRBV3-2|TRBJ2-7
CASSQDPLAPYEQYF
>TRBV9|TRBJ1-5
CASSAGPGGNQPQHF
>TRBV6-5|TRBJ1-2
CASRTRGGYGYTF
>TRBV18|TRBJ1-1
CASSPGDDTEAFF
>TRBV2|TRBJ1-4
CASSRDEEKLFF
>TRBV6-5|TRBJ2-7
CASTRGGDSSYEQYF
>TRBV7-2|TRBJ2-7
CASSLEQSSYEQYF